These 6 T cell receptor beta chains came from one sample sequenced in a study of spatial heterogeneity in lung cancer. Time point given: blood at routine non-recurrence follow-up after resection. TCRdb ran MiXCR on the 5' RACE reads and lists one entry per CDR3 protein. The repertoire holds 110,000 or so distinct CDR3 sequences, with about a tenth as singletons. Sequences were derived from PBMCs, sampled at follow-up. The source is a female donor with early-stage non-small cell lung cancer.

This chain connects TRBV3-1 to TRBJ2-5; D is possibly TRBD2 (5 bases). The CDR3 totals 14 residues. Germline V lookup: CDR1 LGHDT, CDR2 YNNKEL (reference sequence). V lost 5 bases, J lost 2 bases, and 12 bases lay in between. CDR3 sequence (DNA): TGTGCCAGCAGCGAAGGCTCGGGGCAAGAGACCCAGTACTTC. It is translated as CASSEGSGQETQYF.

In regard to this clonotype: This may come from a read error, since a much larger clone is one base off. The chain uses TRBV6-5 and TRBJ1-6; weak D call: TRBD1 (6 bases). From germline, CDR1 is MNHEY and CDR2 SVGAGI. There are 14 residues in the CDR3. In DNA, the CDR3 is TGTGCCAGCAGTCAGGACAGAGATAATTCACCCCCCCACTTT. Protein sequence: CASSQDRDNSPPHF.

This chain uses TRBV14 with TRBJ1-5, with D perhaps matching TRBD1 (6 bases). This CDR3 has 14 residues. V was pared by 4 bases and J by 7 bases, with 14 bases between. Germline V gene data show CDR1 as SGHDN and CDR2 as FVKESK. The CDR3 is CASSLTGDPQPQHF. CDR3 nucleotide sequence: TGTGCCAGCAGCCTGACAGGAGACCCACAGCCCCAGCATTTT. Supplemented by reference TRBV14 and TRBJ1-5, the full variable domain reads EAGVTQFPSHSVIEKGQTVTLRCDPISGHDNLYWYRRVMGKEIKFLLHFVKESKQDESGMPNNRFLAERTGGTYSTLKVQPAELEDSGVYFCASSLTGDPQPQHFGDGTRLSIL.

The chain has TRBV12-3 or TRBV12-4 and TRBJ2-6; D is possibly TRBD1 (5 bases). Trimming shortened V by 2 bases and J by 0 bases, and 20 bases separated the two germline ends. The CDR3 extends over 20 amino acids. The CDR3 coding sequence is TGTGCCAGCAGTTTAAGTGGGGTCTCGGACATAGGCTCTGGGGCCAACGTCCTGACTTTC. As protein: CASSLSGVSDIGSGANVLTF.

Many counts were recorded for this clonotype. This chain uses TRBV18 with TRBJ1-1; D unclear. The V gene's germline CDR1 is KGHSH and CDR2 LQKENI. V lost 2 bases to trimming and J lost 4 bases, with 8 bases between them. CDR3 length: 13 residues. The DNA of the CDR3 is TGTGCCAGCTCACCAATACCAAGCACTGAAGCTTTCTTT. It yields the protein CASSPIPSTEAFF.

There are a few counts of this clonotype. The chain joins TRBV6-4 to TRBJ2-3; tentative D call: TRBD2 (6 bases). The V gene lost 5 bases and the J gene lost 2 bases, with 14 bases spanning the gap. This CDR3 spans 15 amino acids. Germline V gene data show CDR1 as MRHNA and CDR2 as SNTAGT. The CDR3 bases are TGTGCCAGCAGTCGATCGGGACTTACCACAGATACGCAGTATTTT. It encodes CASSRSGLTTDTQYF.